This T cell receptor (beta chain) was sequenced in a study of blood T cell repertoires in COVID-19 (dated by TCRdb to 2019 to 2021). Context from the whole study: Samples covering the acute and convalescent phases of COVID-19 were provided by collaborators in the United States, Italy and Spain. The material from the prospective study consisted of cDNA or gDNA derived from T cells, B-cell-depleted T cells, or PBMCs. Subjects who had been exposed to COVID-19, were actively infected with it, or had recovered from it provided the deeply sampled blood TCRbeta repertoires that made up the dataset. A freely available public database, intended as a resource for researchers studying the immune response to SARS-CoV-2, is where the repertoires were released. Samples were obtained from the ongoing ImmuneRACE study (first 160 participants) and from some 1,300 subjects provided by 6 global collaborators. Nearly every sample came with metadata listing a de-identified subject ID, COVID-19 status, age in years and sex. HLA class I and class II types, where available, came from metadata supplied by the sample provider rather than from assay-based typing. Summary of the overall study and its limitations: Clinical and demographic metadata were provided uncurated, with the amount varying by source and participant.

Whole blood was collected in K2EDTA tubes by collaborating institutions according to the institutions' own protocols. For TCRbeta analysis, collaborator samples were shipped as frozen whole blood, as isolated PBMCs, or as DNA extracted from either sample type. V loses 6 bases at its end and J loses 4 bases; junction bases beyond the gene matches: 6. From the cysteine up to the phenylalanine, the CDR3 has a length of 14 residues. The entry retains the CDR3 DNA only, 42 bases that are in frame from base 1. The germline V gene (reference sequence) sets CDR1 to MNHEY and CDR2 to SMNVEV. About this clone: Its specific antigen is unknown. Per-nucleotide qualities are absent, and no much larger clonotype sits a single base away.

The immunoSEQ Assay, a bias-controlled multiplex PCR, was used to amplify TCRbeta CDR3 regions from genomic DNA. The authors processed their data as follows. The number of nucleated cells in each sample was estimated from the amplification of reference gene primers within the assay. Sequence reads were collapsed and filtered to measure the absolute abundance of every unique TCRbeta CDR3 rearrangement. For each sample, productive Simpson clonality was calculated as the square root of Simpson's diversity index across productive rearrangements. TCRdb mirrors the immuneACCESS table, restricted to in-frame sequences. Some clones are absent from its copies; in checked studies, under half trace to an unresolved V gene, and the reason for the others is unknown. D and trimming come from the DNA, and the V and J calls and clone size come from that table. The sample profile shows roughly 59,000 clones; more than 60% of them were found once. Less than 10% of the sample rests with the top ten.

The clonotype comes from a human donor in a cohort sampled during active COVID-19. Input material: peripheral blood. In this chain, TRBV27 is recombined with TRBJ2-5, and 9 bases in between align with TRBD1. The encoded CDR3 is CASSSWTGVETQYF. The DNA sequence is TGTGCCAGCAGCTCGTGGACAGGGGTAGAGACCCAGTACTTC.